This T cell receptor beta chain originates from a study of blood T cell repertoires in COVID-19 (dated by TCRdb to about 2020). Context from the whole study: Samples covering the acute and convalescent phases of COVID-19 were provided by collaborators in the United States, Italy and Spain. The prospective study material was composed of cDNA or gDNA derived from T cells, B-cell-depleted T cells, or PBMCs. The samples were drawn from the first 160 participants of the ongoing ImmuneRACE study and from 1,254 subjects provided by 6 global collaborators. Where available, HLA class I and class II types were taken from metadata supplied by the sample provider and were not determined by assay-based typing. Subjects who had been exposed to COVID-19, were actively infected with it, or had recovered from it provided the deeply sampled blood TCRbeta repertoires that made up the dataset. A de-identified subject ID, COVID-19 status, age in years and sex were almost always included in the sample metadata. The repertoires were released in a freely available public database meant as a resource for research on the immune response to SARS-CoV-2. Results and caveats for the whole study, not just this receptor: The amount of clinical and demographic metadata varied by source and participant and was provided uncurated.

For this clone: Its specific antigen is unknown. The input lacks base qualities; no much larger clone sits a single base away.

TCRbeta CDR3 regions were amplified from genomic DNA by means of the immunoSEQ Assay, a bias-controlled multiplex PCR. As for the authors' bioinformatics: Nucleated cell counts per sample were estimated from amplification of reference gene primers within the assay. To quantify the absolute abundance of each unique TCRbeta CDR3 rearrangement, sequence reads were collapsed and filtered. For each sample, productive Simpson clonality was calculated as the square root of Simpson's diversity index across productive rearrangements. Sourced from immuneACCESS, this table was stored by TCRdb with only in-frame sequences that have V and J called. A share of the clones is absent; for the studies checked, an unresolved V gene accounts for under half, and the remainder has no known explanation. That table gives V, J and clone size, and the DNA gave D and trimming. Present in this sample are approximately 89,000 clones, 60% to 85% of which were seen just once. The ten biggest clones cover roughly 50% of the sample.

Collaborating institutions collected whole blood in K2EDTA tubes following their own protocols. Collaborator samples were shipped for TCRbeta analysis as frozen whole blood, isolated PBMCs, or DNA extracted from either sample type. Input material: peripheral blood. This clonotype was obtained from a human donor in a cohort sampled during active COVID-19.

The nucleotide sequence reads TGTGCCTGGAGTTTAGGGGGAAGCACAGATACGCAGTATTTT. This sequence encodes CAWSLGGSTDTQYF. Here the chain combines TRBV30 and TRBJ2-3, and perhaps TRBD1 as D gene, on 6 matching bases. Reading from cysteine to phenylalanine, the CDR3 counts 14 amino acids. Of the read, only the CDR3 DNA is kept; its 42 bases are in frame from base 1. Trimming removed 2 bases from V and 0 bases from J, leaving 9 bases between the germline ends. From a lookup of the germline V gene (reference sequence), CDR1 and CDR2 are GTSNPN and SVGIG.